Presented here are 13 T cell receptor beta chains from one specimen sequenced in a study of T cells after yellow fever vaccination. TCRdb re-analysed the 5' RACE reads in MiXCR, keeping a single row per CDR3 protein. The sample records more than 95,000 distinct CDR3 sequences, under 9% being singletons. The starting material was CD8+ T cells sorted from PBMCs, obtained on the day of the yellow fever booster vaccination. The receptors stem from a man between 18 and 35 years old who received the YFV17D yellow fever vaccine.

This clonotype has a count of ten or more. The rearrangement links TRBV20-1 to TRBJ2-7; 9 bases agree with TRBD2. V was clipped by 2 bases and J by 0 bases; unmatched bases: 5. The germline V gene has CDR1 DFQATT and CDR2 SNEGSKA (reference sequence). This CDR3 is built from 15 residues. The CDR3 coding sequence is TGCAGTGCTAGAATTGCTAGCGGGGCCTCCTACGAGCAGTACGTC. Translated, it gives CSARIASGASYEQYV.

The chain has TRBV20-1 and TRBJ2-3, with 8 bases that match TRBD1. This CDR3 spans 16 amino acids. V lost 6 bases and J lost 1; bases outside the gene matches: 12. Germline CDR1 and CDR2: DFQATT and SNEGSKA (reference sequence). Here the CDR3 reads CSASRNRGAGTDTQYF. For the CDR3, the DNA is TGCAGTGCCTCACGAAACAGGGGGGCTGGCACAGATACGCAGTATTTT.

This chain's CDR3 is CASSHRRENEQFF. CDR3 sequence (DNA): TGCGCCAGCAGCCACCGCAGGGAGAATGAGCAGTTCTTC. V gene TRBV4-1 combines with J gene TRBJ2-1, with D tentatively TRBD1 or TRBD2 (5 bases each). The CDR3 consists of 13 residues. Trimming shortened V by 3 bases and J by 7 bases, and 10 bases separated the two germline ends. Germline CDR1 and CDR2: MGHRA and YSYEKL.

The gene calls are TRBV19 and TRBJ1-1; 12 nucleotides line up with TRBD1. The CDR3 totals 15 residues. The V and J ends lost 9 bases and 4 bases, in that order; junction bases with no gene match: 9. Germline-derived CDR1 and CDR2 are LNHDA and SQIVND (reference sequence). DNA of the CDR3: TGTGCCAGCCGCCGGGACAGGGGGCTTAGCACTGAAGCTTTCTTT. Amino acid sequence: CASRRDRGLSTEAFF.

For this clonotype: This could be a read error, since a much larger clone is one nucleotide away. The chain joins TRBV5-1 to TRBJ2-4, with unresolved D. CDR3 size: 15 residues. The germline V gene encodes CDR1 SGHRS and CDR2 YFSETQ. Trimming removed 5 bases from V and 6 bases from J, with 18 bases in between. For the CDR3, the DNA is TGCGCCAGCAGGGACGGGCTAGTATCGGTAAACATTCAGTACTTC. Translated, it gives CASRDGLVSVNIQYF.

For the CDR3, the DNA is TGTGCTAGTGGTTCCCACCCCCCGCGGGGGGGTTATGAGCAGTTCTTC. As protein: CASGSHPPRGGYEQFF. The chain has TRBV12-5 and TRBJ2-1, with TRBD2 identical over 9 bases. Germline V CDR1 and CDR2: LGHNT, FRNRAP. V shed 4 bases and J 8 bases; nucleotides not matched to a gene: 12. The CDR3 runs 16 residues.

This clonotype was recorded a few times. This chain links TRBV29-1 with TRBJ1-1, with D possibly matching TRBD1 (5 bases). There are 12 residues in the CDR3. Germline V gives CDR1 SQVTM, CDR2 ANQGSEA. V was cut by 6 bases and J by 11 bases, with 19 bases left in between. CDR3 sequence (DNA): TGCAGCGTGGGATTCGGGGGGACGCACGCTTTCTTT. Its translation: CSVGFGGTHAFF.

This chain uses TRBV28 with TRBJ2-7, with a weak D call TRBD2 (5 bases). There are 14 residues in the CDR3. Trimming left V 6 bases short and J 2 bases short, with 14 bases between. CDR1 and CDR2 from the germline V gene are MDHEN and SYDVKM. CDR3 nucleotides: TGTGCCAGCAGCGGCCCTAGCTCCCCCTACGAGCAGTACGTC. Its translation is CASSGPSSPYEQYV.

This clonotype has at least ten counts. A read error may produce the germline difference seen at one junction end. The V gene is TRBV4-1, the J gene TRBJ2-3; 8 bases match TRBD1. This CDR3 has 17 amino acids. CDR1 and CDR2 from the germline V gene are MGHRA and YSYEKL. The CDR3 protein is CASSQGYRGDRTGTQYF. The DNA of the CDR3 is TGCGCCAGCAGCCAAGGGTATAGGGGGGACAGGACAGGTACGCAGTATTTT.

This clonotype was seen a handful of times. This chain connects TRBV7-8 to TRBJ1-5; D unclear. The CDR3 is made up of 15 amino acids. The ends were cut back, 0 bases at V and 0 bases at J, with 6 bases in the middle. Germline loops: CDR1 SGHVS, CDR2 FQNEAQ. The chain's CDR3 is CASSLAVYSNQPQHF. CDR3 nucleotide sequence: TGTGCCAGCAGCTTAGCGGTGTATAGCAATCAGCCCCAGCATTTT.

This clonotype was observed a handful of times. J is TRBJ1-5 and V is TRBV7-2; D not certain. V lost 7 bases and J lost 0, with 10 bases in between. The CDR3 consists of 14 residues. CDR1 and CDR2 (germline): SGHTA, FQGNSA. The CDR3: CASTREHSNQPQHF. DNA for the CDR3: TGTGCCAGCACCCGGGAGCATAGCAATCAGCCCCAGCATTTT.

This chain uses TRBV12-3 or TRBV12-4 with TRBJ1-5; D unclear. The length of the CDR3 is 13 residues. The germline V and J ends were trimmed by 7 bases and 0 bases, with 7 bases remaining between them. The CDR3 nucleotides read TGTGCCAGCACCAAGGTTAGCAATCAGCCCCAGCATTTT. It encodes CASTKVSNQPQHF.

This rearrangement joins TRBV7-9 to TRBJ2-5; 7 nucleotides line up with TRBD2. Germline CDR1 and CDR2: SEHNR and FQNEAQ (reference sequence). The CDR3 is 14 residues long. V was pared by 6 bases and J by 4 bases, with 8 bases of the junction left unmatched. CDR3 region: CASRSQRGPETQYF. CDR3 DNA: TGTGCCAGCAGGTCGCAGCGGGGCCCAGAGACCCAGTACTTC. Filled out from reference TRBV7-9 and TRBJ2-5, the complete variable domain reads DTGVSQNPRHKITKRGQNVTFRCDPISEHNRLYWYRQTLGQGPEFLTYFQNEAQLEKSRLLSDRFSAERPKGSFSTLEIQRTEQGDSAMYLCASRSQRGPETQYFGPGTRLLVL.